One and the same sample provided the 10 T cell receptor beta chains below, sequenced in a study of T cell changes during pregnancy in multiple sclerosis. TCRdb's copy holds only in-frame clones and misses some; the assay was immunoSEQ multiplex PCR. The data contain some 48,000 clones, over 90% of them singletons. Here the sequenced sample was CD8+ T cells from peripheral blood mononuclear cells, taken in the first trimester of pregnancy. These receptors came from a female donor with multiple sclerosis, enrolled in a pregnancy study.

J is TRBJ2-1 and V is TRBV5-5, with 8 bases matching TRBD2. This CDR3 has 16 amino acids. V lost 0 bases and J lost 7; bases outside the gene matches: 9. Germline V gives CDR1 SGHKS, CDR2 YYEKEE (reference sequence). CDR3 DNA sequence: TGTGCCAGCAGCTTGGGTGCAGCGGGAGAATTGAATGAGCAGTTCTTC. As protein: CASSLGAAGELNEQFF.

CDR3 region: CASSSWTGNTDTQYF. CDR3 DNA: TGTGCCAGCAGTAGCTGGACAGGGAACACAGATACGCAGTATTTT. The chain combines TRBV6-1 with TRBJ2-3; 8 bases map to TRBD1. V was pared by 5 bases and J by 2 bases, with 6 bases of the junction left unmatched. The germline V gene has CDR1 MNHNS and CDR2 SASEGT. CDR3 length: 15 residues.

The chain joins TRBV10-1 to TRBJ2-7; 10 positions agree with TRBD1. There are 11 residues in the CDR3. Germline V CDR1 and CDR2: WNHNN, SYGVQD (reference sequence). V lost 3 bases to trimming and J lost 12 bases; unmatched junction nucleotides: 2. Written as DNA, the CDR3 is TGCGCCAGCAGTGATGGACAGGGGGTGTACTTC. Translated: CASSDGQGVYF.

The CDR3 DNA reads as TGTGCCAGCAGCCTAGGACTAGCGTGGGATGAGCAGTTCTTC. Translation gives CASSLGLAWDEQFF. The rearrangement links TRBV7-9 to TRBJ2-1; 9 bases fit TRBD2. The CDR3 loop spans 14 amino acids. Germline values: CDR1 SEHNR, CDR2 FQNEAQ (reference sequence). Germline trimming cut 5 bases from V and 8 bases from J; bases unmatched to any gene: 7.

The CDR3 loop is CASSVEAGGSTDTQYF. CDR3 coding DNA: TGTGCCAGCAGCGTAGAAGCGGGAGGGAGCACAGATACGCAGTATTTT. J is TRBJ2-3 and V is TRBV9, with 10 bases lining up with TRBD2. Looked up from germline, CDR1 is SGDLS and CDR2 is YYNGEE. There are 16 residues in the CDR3. V shed 0 bases, J shed 0 bases, and the junction held 1 base outside the gene matches.

V gene TRBV4-3 combines with J gene TRBJ2-2; 12 bases match TRBD2. The CDR3 totals 21 residues. V gave up 0 bases and J gave up 6 bases; unmatched junction bases: 17. Germline lookup yields CDR1 LGHNA and CDR2 YSLEER. The CDR3, as DNA: TGCGCCAGCAGCCAAGATCCCGGAGGAACCCTAGCGGGAGGGCCTGCCGGGGAGCTGTTTTTT. Its translation: CASSQDPGGTLAGGPAGELFF.

The chain joins TRBV11-1 to TRBJ2-7, with 9 bases matching TRBD2. CDR1 is SGHAT, CDR2 FQDESV, per germline (reference sequence). CDR3 size: 14 residues. J lost 5 bases, V lost 2 bases, and 4 bases had no gene match. The CDR3, as DNA: TGTGCCAGCAGCTTACGGGGCGGGAGGGACGAGCAGTACTTC. Residues: CASSLRGGRDEQYF.

The chain uses TRBV29-1 and TRBJ2-7, with 7 bases fitting TRBD2. The CDR3 has 13 residues. J was trimmed by 6 bases and V by 3 bases; bases with no gene match: 8. The germline V gene encodes CDR1 SQVTM and CDR2 ANQGSEA. The CDR3 DNA is TGCAGCGTTGAGGGGGGGGAGGAGATCGAGCAGTACTTC. Encoded protein: CSVEGGEEIEQYF.

The chain recombines TRBV29-1 with TRBJ2-3; 8 bases map to TRBD2. CDR1 and CDR2 from the germline V gene are SQVTM and ANQGSEA. After removal of 0 bases from V and 3 bases from J, the junction contained 5 bases not matched to a gene. This CDR3 has 15 residues. Written as DNA, the CDR3 is TGCAGCGTTGAAGATCGGGGGGGGCGGACAGATACGCAGTATTTT. This encodes CSVEDRGGRTDTQYF.

The chain's CDR3 is CAVGTGGNADTQYF. The CDR3 bases are TGTGCCGTTGGAACAGGGGGGAACGCAGATACGCAGTATTTT. The rearrangement links TRBV6-1 to TRBJ2-3, with 8 bases that match TRBD1. The germline CDR1 and CDR2 sequences are MNHNS and SASEGT. The CDR3 has 14 residues. V dropped 11 bases and J dropped 4; count of bases not matched to a gene: 11.